This TCR beta chain was identified in a study of blood T cell repertoires in COVID-19. A remark on this clone: The sample has other DNA sequences that encode this CDR3 too.

V dropped 2 bases and J dropped 5; count of bases not matched to a gene: 5. CDR1 MNHEY and CDR2 SMNVEV come from the germline V gene (reference sequence). This CDR3 is built from 14 residues. Here immunoSEQ multiplex PCR was the method, and the copy in TCRdb shows in-frame clones only, minus some. Counted here are a few hundred thousand clones, 70% to 90% occurring once; the ten biggest clones make up 1.5% to 2.5%. Sequencing used PBMCs or T cells enriched from blood (not recorded which). The clonotype was recovered from a man in his forties in a cohort exposed to, infected with or recovered from COVID-19 (not recorded which). This chain joins TRBV27 and TRBJ2-5; 7 nucleotides match TRBD1. As DNA, the CDR3 is TGTGCCAGCAGTTTAATAGGGGGCCGGGAGACCCAGTACTTC. Its translation: CASSLIGGRETQYF.